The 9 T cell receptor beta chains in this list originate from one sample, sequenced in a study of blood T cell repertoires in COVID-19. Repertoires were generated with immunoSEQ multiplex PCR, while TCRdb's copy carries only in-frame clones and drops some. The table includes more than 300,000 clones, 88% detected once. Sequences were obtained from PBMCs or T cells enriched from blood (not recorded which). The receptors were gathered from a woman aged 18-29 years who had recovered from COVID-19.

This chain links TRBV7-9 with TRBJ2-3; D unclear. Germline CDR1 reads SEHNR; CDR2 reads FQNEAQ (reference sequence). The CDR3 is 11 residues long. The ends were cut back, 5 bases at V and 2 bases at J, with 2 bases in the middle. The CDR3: CASSHTDTQYF. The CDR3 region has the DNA TGTGCCAGCAGCCACACAGATACGCAGTATTTT. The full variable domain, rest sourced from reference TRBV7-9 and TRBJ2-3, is DTGVSQNPRHKITKRGQNVTFRCDPISEHNRLYWYRQTLGQGPEFLTYFQNEAQLEKSRLLSDRFSAERPKGSFSTLEIQRTEQGDSAMYLCASSHTDTQYFGPGTRLTVL.

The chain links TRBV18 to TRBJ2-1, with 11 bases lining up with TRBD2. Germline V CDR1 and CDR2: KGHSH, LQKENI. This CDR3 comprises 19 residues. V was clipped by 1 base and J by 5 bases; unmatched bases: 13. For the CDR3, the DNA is TGTGCCAGCTCACCACGGTCGACTAGCGGGGTTGGGGGCGACAATGAGCAGTTCTTC. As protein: CASSPRSTSGVGGDNEQFF. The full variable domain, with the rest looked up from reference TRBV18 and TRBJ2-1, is NAGVMQNPRHLVRRRGQEARLRCSPMKGHSHVYWYRQLPEEGLKFMVYLQKENIIDESGMPKERFSAEFPKEGPSILRIQQVVRGDSAAYFCASSPRSTSGVGGDNEQFFGPGTRLTVL.

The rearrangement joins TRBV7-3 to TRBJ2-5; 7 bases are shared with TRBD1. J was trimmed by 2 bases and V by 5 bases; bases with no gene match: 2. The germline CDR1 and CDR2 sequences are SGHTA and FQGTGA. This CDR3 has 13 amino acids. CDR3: CASSPTGQETQYF. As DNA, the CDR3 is TGTGCCAGCAGCCCGACAGGGCAAGAGACCCAGTACTTC.

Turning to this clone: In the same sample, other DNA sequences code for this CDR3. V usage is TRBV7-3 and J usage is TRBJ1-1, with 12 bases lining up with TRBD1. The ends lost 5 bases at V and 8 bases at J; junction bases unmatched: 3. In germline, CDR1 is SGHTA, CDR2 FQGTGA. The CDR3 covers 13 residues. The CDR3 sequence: CASSPGTGGEAFF. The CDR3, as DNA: TGTGCCAGCAGCCCCGGGACAGGGGGCGAAGCTTTCTTT. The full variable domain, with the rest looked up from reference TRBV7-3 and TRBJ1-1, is GAGVSQTPSNKVTEKGKYVELRCDPISGHTALYWYRQSLGQGPEFLIYFQGTGAADDSGLPNDRFFAVRPEGSVSTLKIQRTERGDSAVYLCASSPGTGGEAFFGQGTRLTVV.

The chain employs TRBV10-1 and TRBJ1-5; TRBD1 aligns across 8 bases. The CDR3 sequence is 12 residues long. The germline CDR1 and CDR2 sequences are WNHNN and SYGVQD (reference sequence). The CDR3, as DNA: TGCGCTAGGGGACAGGAGAATCAGCCCCAGCATTTT. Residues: CARGQENQPQHF.

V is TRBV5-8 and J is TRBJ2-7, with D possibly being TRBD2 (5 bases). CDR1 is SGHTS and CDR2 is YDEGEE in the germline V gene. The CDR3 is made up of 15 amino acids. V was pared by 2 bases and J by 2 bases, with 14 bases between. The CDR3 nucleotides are TGTGCCAGCAGCTTTGGAGCGGTCAGCGCCTACGAGCAGTACTTC. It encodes CASSFGAVSAYEQYF.

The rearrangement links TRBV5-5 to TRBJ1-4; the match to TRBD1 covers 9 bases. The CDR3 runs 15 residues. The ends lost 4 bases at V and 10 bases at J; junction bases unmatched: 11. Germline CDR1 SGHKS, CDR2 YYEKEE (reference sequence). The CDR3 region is CASSPRRTGALKLFF. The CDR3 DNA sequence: TGTGCCAGCAGCCCGCGTAGGACAGGGGCCTTAAAACTGTTTTTT.

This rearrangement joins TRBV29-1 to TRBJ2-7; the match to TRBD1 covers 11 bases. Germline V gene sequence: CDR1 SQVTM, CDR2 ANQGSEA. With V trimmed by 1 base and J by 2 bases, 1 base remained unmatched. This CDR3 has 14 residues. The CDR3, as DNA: TGCAGCGTTGAAGCGGGACAGGGGGCCTACGAGCAGTACTTC. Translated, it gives CSVEAGQGAYEQYF.

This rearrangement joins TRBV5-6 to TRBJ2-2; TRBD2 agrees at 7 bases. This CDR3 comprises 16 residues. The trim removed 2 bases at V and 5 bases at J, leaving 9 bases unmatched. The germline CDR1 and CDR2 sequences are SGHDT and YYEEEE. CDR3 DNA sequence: TGTGCCAGCAGCTTAGCGGGGTCTGCGGGAACCGGGGAGCTGTTTTTT. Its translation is CASSLAGSAGTGELFF. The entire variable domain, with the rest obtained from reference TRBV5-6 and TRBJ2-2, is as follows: DAGVTQSPTHLIKTRGQQVTLRCSPKSGHDTVSWYQQALGQGPQFIFQYYEEEERQRGNFPDRFSGHQFPNYSSELNVNALLLGDSALYLCASSLAGSAGTGELFFGEGSRLTVL.